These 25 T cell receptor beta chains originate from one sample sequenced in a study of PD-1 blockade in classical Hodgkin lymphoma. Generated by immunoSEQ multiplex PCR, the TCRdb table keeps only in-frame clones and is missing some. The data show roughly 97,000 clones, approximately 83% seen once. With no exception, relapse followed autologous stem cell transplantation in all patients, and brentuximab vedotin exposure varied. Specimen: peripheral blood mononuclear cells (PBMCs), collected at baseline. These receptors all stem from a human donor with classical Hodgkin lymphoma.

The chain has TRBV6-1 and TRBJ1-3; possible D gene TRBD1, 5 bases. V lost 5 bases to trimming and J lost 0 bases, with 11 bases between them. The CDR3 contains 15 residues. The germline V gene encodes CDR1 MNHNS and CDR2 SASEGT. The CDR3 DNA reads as TGTGCCAGCAGTCCCAGGGAGTCCTCTGGAAACACCATATATTTT. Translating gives CASSPRESSGNTIYF.

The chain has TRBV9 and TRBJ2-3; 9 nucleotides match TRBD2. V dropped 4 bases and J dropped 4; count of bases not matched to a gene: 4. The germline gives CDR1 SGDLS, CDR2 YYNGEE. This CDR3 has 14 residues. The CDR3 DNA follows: TGTGCCAGCAGCATAATAGCGGGAGCAGATACGCAGTATTTT. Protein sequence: CASSIIAGADTQYF.

The CDR3 protein is CASSENRDYTDTQYF. The CDR3 DNA sequence: TGCGCCAGCAGCGAAAACCGGGACTACACAGATACGCAGTATTTT. This sequence joins TRBV10-2 and TRBJ2-3; TRBD2 matches 7 bases. The junction had 8 bases not matched to a gene; V was cut back by 6 bases and J by 2 bases. Germline CDR1 and CDR2: WSHSY and SAAADI. The CDR3 consists of 15 residues.

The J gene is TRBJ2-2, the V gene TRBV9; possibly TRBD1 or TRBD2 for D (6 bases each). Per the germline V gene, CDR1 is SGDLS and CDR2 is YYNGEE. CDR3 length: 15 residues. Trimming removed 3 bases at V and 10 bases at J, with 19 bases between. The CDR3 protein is CASSGGIGGRSELFF. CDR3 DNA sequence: TGTGCCAGCAGCGGAGGTATAGGGGGGAGGTCGGAGCTGTTTTTT. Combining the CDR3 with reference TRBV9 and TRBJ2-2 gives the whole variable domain DSGVTQTPKHLITATGQRVTLRCSPRSGDLSVYWYQQSLDQGLQFLIQYYNGEERAKGNILERFSAQQFPDLHSELNLSSLELGDSALYFCASSGGIGGRSELFFGEGSRLTVL.

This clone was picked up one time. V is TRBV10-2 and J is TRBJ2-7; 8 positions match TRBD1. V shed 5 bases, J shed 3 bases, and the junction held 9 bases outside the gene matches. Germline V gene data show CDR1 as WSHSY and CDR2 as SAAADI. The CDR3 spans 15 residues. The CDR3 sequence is CASSSTGEVLYEQYF. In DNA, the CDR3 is TGCGCCAGCAGTTCGACAGGGGAGGTCCTCTACGAGCAGTACTTC.

CDR3 nucleotide sequence: TGTGCCAGCAGGGGGACTAGCGGGAGGCCCATCCTGGGGGAGACCCAGTACTTC. Its translation: CASRGTSGRPILGETQYF. The chain has TRBV27 and TRBJ2-5, with TRBD2 matching over 15 bases. The CDR3 has 18 amino acids. Germline assignment: CDR1 MNHEY and CDR2 SMNVEV (reference sequence). V lost 6 bases, J lost 5 bases, and 13 bases stayed unmatched.

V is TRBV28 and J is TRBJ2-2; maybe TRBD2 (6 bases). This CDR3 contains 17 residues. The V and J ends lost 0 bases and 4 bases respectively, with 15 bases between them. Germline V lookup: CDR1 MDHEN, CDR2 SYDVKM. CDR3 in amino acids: CASSLWEGTGSTGELFF. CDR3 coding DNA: TGTGCCAGCAGTTTATGGGAGGGAACCGGATCCACCGGGGAGCTGTTTTTT.

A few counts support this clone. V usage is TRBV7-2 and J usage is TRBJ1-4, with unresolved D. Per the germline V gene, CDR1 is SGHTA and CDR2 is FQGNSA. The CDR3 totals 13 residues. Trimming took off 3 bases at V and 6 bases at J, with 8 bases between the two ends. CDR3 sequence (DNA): TGTGCCAGCAGCTTCGGGTTATATGAAAAACTGTTTTTT. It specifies CASSFGLYEKLFF. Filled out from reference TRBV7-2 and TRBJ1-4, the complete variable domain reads GAGVSQSPSNKVTEKGKDVELRCDPISGHTALYWYRQSLGQGLEFLIYFQGNSAPDKSGLPSDRFSAERTGGSVSTLTIQRTQQEDSAVYLCASSFGLYEKLFFGSGTQLSVL.

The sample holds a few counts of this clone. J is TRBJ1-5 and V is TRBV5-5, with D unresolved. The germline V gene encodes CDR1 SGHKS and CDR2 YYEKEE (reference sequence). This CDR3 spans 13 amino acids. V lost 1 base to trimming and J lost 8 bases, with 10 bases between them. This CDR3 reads CASSLLPAEPQHF. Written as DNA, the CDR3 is TGTGCCAGCAGCTTGTTGCCGGCGGAGCCCCAGCATTTT.

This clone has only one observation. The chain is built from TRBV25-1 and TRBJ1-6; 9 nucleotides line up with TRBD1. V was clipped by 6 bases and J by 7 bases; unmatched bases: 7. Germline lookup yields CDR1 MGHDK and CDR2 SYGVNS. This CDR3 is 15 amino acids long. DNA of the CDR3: TGTGCCAGCAGGGAAACCGGGACAGGGAATTCACCCCTCCACTTT. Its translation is CASRETGTGNSPLHF.

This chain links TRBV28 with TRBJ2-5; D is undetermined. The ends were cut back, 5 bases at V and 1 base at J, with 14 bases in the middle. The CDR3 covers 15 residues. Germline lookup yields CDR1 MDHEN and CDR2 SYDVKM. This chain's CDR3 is CASSPRGGIQETQYF. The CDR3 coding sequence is TGTGCCAGCAGTCCTCGAGGTGGGATCCAAGAGACCCAGTACTTC.

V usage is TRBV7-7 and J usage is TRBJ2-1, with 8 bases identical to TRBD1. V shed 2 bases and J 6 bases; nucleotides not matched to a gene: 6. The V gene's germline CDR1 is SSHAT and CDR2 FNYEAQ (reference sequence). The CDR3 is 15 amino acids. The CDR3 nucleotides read TGTGCCAGCAGCTTAACGGACAGGGTGGGCAATGAGCAGTTCTTC. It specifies CASSLTDRVGNEQFF. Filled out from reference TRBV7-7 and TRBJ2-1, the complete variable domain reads GAGVSQSPRYKVTKRGQDVTLRCDPISSHATLYWYQQALGQGPEFLTYFNYEAQPDKSGLPSDRFSAERPEGSISTLTIQRTEQRDSAMYRCASSLTDRVGNEQFFGPGTRLTVL.

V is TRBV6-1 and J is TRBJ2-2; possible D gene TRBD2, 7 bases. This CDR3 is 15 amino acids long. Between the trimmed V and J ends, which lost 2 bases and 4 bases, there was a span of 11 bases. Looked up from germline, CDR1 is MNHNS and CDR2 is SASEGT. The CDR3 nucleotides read TGTGCCAGCAGTGAAAGGGGGGGCGGCACCGGGGAGCTGTTTTTT. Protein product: CASSERGGGTGELFF.

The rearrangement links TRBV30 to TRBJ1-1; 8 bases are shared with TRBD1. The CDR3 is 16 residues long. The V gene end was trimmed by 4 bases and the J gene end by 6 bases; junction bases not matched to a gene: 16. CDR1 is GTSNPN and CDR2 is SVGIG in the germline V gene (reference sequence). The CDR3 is CAWTPGGASLLSEAFF. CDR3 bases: TGTGCCTGGACCCCAGGGGGCGCCTCTCTCCTCTCTGAAGCTTTCTTT.

The CDR3 sequence: CASSSLAGGDYNEQFF. CDR3 nucleotides: TGCGCCAGCAGCTCCCTAGCGGGAGGGGACTACAATGAGCAGTTCTTC. The chain recombines TRBV5-1 with TRBJ2-1; TRBD2 aligns across 12 bases. The junction had 4 bases not matched to a gene; V was cut back by 3 bases and J by 3 bases. CDR3 length equals 16 residues. Germline-derived CDR1 and CDR2 are SGHRS and YFSETQ.

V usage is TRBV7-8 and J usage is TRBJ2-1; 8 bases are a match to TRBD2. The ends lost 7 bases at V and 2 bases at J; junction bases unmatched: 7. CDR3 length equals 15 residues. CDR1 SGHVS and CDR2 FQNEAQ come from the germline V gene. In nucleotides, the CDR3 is TGTGCCAGCACCGGGGGGGCGGGAGCCTACAATGAGCAGTTCTTC. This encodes CASTGGAGAYNEQFF.

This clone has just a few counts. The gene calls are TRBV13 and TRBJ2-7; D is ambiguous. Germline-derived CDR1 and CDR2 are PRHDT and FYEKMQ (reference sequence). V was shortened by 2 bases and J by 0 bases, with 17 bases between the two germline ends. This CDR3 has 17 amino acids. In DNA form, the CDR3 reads TGTGCCAGCAGCTTATTTTCGGACGCAAGGAGCTCCTACGAGCAGTACTTC. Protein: CASSLFSDARSSYEQYF.

The CDR3 DNA reads as TGTGCCAGCAGTTACTTAGGGGGCACGGCTTTCTTT. It encodes CASSYLGGTAFF. V is TRBV6-6 and J is TRBJ1-1; 7 bases are shared with TRBD1. Per the germline V gene, CDR1 is MNHNY and CDR2 is SVGAGI (reference sequence). With 1 base clipped from V and 11 bases from J, the junction kept 4 bases outside the gene matches. This CDR3 has 12 residues.

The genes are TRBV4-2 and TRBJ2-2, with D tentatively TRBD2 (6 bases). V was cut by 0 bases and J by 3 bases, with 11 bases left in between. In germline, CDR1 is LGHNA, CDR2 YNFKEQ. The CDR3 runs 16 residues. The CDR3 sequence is CASSQDRGLDTGELFF. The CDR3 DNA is TGTGCCAGCAGCCAAGATCGGGGACTTGACACCGGGGAGCTGTTTTTT.

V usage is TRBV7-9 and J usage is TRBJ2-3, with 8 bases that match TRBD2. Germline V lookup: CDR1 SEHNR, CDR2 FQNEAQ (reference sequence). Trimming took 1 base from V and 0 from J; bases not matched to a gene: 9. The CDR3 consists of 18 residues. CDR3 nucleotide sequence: TGTGCCAGCAGCTTAGGCTCGGGAGGGACCCCTAGCACAGATACGCAGTATTTT. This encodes CASSLGSGGTPSTDTQYF.

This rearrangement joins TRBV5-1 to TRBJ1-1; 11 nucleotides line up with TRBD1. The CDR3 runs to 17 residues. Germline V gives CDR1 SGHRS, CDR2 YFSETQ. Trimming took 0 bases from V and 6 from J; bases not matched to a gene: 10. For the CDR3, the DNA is TGCGCCAGCAGCTTGGGGACAGGGGGCCCGGGATACGCTGAAGCTTTCTTT. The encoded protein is CASSLGTGGPGYAEAFF. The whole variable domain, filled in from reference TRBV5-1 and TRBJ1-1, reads KAGVTQTPRYLIKTRGQQVTLSCSPISGHRSVSWYQQTPGQGLQFLFEYFSETQRNKGNFPGRFSGRQFSNSRSEMNVSTLELGDSALYLCASSLGTGGPGYAEAFFGQGTRLTVV.

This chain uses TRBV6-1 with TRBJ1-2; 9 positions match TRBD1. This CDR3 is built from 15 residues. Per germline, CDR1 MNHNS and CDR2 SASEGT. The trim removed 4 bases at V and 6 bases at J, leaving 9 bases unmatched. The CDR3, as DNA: TGTGCCAGCAGTGTCGCCGGGACAGGGCTCAATGGCTACACCTTC. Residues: CASSVAGTGLNGYTF.

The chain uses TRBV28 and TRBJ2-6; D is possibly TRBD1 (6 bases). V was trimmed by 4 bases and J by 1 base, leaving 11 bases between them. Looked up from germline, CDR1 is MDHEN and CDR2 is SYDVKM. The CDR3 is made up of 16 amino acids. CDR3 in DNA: TGTGCCAGCAGTTCCCCACAGGGTTCTGGGGCCAACGTCCTGACTTTC. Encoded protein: CASSSPQGSGANVLTF. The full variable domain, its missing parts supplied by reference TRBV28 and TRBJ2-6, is DVKVTQSSRYLVKRTGEKVFLECVQDMDHENMFWYRQDPGLGLRLIYFSYDVKMKEKGDIPEGYSVSREKKERFSLILESASTNQTSMYLCASSSPQGSGANVLTFGAGSRLTVL.

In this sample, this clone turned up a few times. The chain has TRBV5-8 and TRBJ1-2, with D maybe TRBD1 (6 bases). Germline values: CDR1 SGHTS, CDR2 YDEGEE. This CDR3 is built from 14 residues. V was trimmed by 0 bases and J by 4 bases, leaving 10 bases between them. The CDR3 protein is CASSLEGDAYGYTF. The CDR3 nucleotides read TGTGCCAGCAGCTTGGAGGGGGATGCCTATGGCTACACCTTC.

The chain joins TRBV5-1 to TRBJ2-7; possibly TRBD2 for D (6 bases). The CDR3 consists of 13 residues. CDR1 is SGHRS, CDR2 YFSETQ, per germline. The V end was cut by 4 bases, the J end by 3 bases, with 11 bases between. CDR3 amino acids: CASSPTGLYEQYF. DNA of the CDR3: TGCGCCAGCAGCCCCACGGGACTCTACGAGCAGTACTTC.